A single sample gave rise to the 20 T cell receptor beta chains below, sequenced in a study of cytomegalovirus exposure and HLA in healthy donors. The PCR ran on 60 Vbeta and 13 Jbeta primers. Sequencing used immunoSEQ multiplex PCR; TCRdb keeps in-frame clones, though not all of them. The data show about 160,000 clones, with around 68% seen just once and 1.3% to 1.5% held by the top ten. Sequenced sample: PBMCs. The source of these receptors is a man between 45 and 60 years old in good health and CMV-seronegative.

This chain links TRBV13 with TRBJ2-5, with 9 bases fitting TRBD1. V lost 5 bases and J lost 2; bases outside the gene matches: 6. Germline V gene lookup returns CDR1 PRHDT and CDR2 FYEKMQ (reference sequence). The CDR3 loop spans 15 amino acids. The CDR3 spells CASSVFGTGQETQYF. The CDR3 DNA reads as TGTGCCAGCAGCGTATTCGGGACAGGGCAAGAGACCCAGTACTTC. Full variable domain (outside the CDR3, taken from reference TRBV13 and TRBJ2-5): AAGVIQSPRHLIKEKRETATLKCYPIPRHDTVYWYQQGPGQDPQFLISFYEKMQSDKGSIPDRFSAQQFSDYHSELNMSSLELGDSALYFCASSVFGTGQETQYFGPGTRLLVL.

V gene TRBV5-1 combines with J gene TRBJ2-2; 7 bases map to TRBD1. The CDR3 spans 16 residues. J lost 4 bases, V lost 3 bases, and 9 bases had no gene match. Germline assignment: CDR1 SGHRS and CDR2 YFSETQ. The CDR3 is CASSSRDSFITGELFF. The CDR3 DNA is TGCGCCAGCAGCTCCCGGGACAGTTTTATCACCGGGGAGCTGTTTTTT.

This clone was found once. The chain combines TRBV2 with TRBJ2-7; D remains unclear. In germline, CDR1 is SNHLY, CDR2 FYNNEI. Trimming left V 0 bases short and J 4 bases short, with 4 bases between. The CDR3 is made up of 12 amino acids. The CDR3 sequence is CASSEAGYEQYF. The CDR3, as DNA: TGTGCCAGCAGTGAAGCCGGGTACGAGCAGTACTTC.

V and J are TRBV7-8 and TRBJ1-5; D is uncertain. V was pared by 2 bases and J by 0 bases, with 11 bases between. Germline CDR1 is SGHVS and CDR2 is FQNEAQ. The CDR3 is 16 residues long. CDR3 residues: CASSLLRSNSNQPQHF. CDR3 coding DNA: TGTGCCAGCAGCTTACTGAGGTCTAATAGCAATCAGCCCCAGCATTTT.

The rearrangement joins TRBV7-9 to TRBJ2-3, with D possibly being TRBD1 (6 bases). The CDR3 extends over 15 amino acids. CDR1 SEHNR and CDR2 FQNEAQ come from the germline V gene (reference sequence). V lost 4 bases, J lost 4 bases, and 15 bases lay in between. CDR3 amino acids: CASSSGQGIADTQYF. Written as DNA, the CDR3 is TGTGCCAGCAGCTCCGGCCAGGGGATCGCAGATACGCAGTATTTT.

The chain uses TRBV7-9 and TRBJ1-4; TRBD1 agrees at 7 bases. Unmatched junction bases numbered 12, after V lost 4 bases and J lost 4 bases. This CDR3 spans 17 amino acids. Per the germline V gene, CDR1 is SEHNR and CDR2 is FQNEAQ (reference sequence). CDR3 sequence reads: CASSSTTQTGINEKLFF. The DNA for the CDR3 is TGTGCCAGCAGCTCCACAACCCAGACAGGGATTAATGAAAAACTGTTTTTT.

This chain uses TRBV4-2 with TRBJ2-1, with 7 bases that match TRBD2. CDR1 is LGHNA, CDR2 YNFKEQ, per germline. The CDR3 loop spans 16 amino acids. J was trimmed by 3 bases and V by 0 bases; bases with no gene match: 5. The DNA of the CDR3 is TGTGCCAGCAGCCAAGAAGTTAGCGGGTTCTACAATGAGCAGTTCTTC. It is translated as CASSQEVSGFYNEQFF.

J is TRBJ2-7 and V is TRBV11-2, with D perhaps matching TRBD1 (5 bases). Trimming cost V 6 bases and J 5 bases, with 20 bases left between them. Germline V gene lookup returns CDR1 SGHAT and CDR2 FQNNGV. The CDR3 has 15 residues. CDR3 coding DNA: TGTGCCAGCAGTCCCCCCCGGCCAGGGCGAAACGAGCAGTACTTC. This codes for CASSPPRPGRNEQYF.

The gene calls are TRBV6-1 and TRBJ1-6; tentative D call: TRBD1 (6 bases). The CDR3 totals 15 residues. The V end was cut by 5 bases, the J end by 7 bases, with 15 bases between. CDR1 MNHNS and CDR2 SASEGT come from the germline V gene. This CDR3 is CASSLKGDRNSPLHF. CDR3 nucleotides: TGTGCCAGCAGTTTAAAGGGGGACCGGAATTCACCCCTCCACTTT.

V and J are TRBV18 and TRBJ2-7, with D uncertain. CDR3 length equals 15 residues. The V end was cut by 3 bases, the J end by 4 bases, with 16 bases between. The germline CDR1 and CDR2 sequences are KGHSH and LQKENI. The CDR3 DNA reads as TGTGCCAGCTCACCTACTCAGGTGTTCCCTTACGAGCAGTACTTC. This encodes CASSPTQVFPYEQYF.

DNA of the CDR3: TGTGCCAGCAGTTACGGGTTGCGGGGGAACACTGAAGCTTTCTTT. Protein sequence: CASSYGLRGNTEAFF. J is TRBJ1-1 and V is TRBV6-5; the D is unclear. The CDR3 runs 15 residues. CDR1 and CDR2 (germline): MNHEY, SVGAGI. With 2 bases removed from V and 1 base from J, the gap between germline ends came to 11 bases.

In its sample, this clone was seen once. The chain uses TRBV6-1 and TRBJ1-2; TRBD1 might be the D (5 bases). V lost 5 bases to trimming and J lost 8 bases, with 12 bases between them. This CDR3 region has 12 residues. CDR1 MNHNS and CDR2 SASEGT come from the germline V gene. CDR3 protein: CASSRMAGGYTF. CDR3 DNA: TGTGCCAGCAGTCGTATGGCAGGGGGCTACACCTTC.

The rearrangement links TRBV5-1 to TRBJ1-2; D gene ambiguous. Germline-derived CDR1 and CDR2 are SGHRS and YFSETQ. With 0 bases removed from V and 4 bases from J, the gap between germline ends came to 13 bases. The CDR3 spans 15 residues. DNA of the CDR3: TGCGCCAGCAGCTTGGAACCTAGATCCCTCTATGGCTACACCTTC. Translation: CASSLEPRSLYGYTF.

The chain links TRBV7-9 to TRBJ2-7, with a weak D call TRBD1 (6 bases). Germline CDR1 and CDR2: SEHNR and FQNEAQ (reference sequence). V lost 5 bases and J lost 5, with 13 bases in between. This CDR3 contains 13 residues. CDR3 sequence: CASSPTGLHEQYF. The CDR3 nucleotides read TGTGCCAGCAGCCCTACAGGGCTCCACGAGCAGTACTTC.

The chain recombines TRBV18 with TRBJ1-5; D gene ambiguous. Trimming stripped 6 bases from V and 0 bases from J, with 9 bases between. CDR1 and CDR2 from the germline V gene are KGHSH and LQKENI. This CDR3 is 14 amino acids long. The CDR3 nucleotides read TGTGCCAGCTCTCCCACAGCTAGCAATCAGCCCCAGCATTTT. Translation: CASSPTASNQPQHF.

In this sample, this clone turned up a few times. The chain joins TRBV7-2 to TRBJ1-1; 8 positions match TRBD1. Germline CDR1 reads SGHTA; CDR2 reads FQGNSA. V dropped 5 bases and J dropped 5; count of bases not matched to a gene: 7. The CDR3 consists of 14 residues. CDR3 sequence: CASSQDRAGTEAFF. CDR3 nucleotides: TGTGCCAGCAGCCAGGACAGGGCTGGGACTGAAGCTTTCTTT. Drawing the rest from reference TRBV7-2 and TRBJ1-1, the complete variable domain is GAGVSQSPSNKVTEKGKDVELRCDPISGHTALYWYRQSLGQGLEFLIYFQGNSAPDKSGLPSDRFSAERTGGSVSTLTIQRTQQEDSAVYLCASSQDRAGTEAFFGQGTRLTVV.

The V call is TRBV5-4, the J call TRBJ1-2; 9 bases are a match to TRBD1. Per germline, CDR1 SGHNT and CDR2 YYREEE (reference sequence). V shed 4 bases and J 10 bases; nucleotides not matched to a gene: 11. The CDR3 consists of 14 residues. The CDR3 DNA follows: TGTGCCAGCAGCCCTACCAGGGACAGGGTAAACTACACCTTC. As protein: CASSPTRDRVNYTF.

This chain uses TRBV11-3 with TRBJ2-7; D may be TRBD2 (5 bases). This CDR3 has 13 amino acids. Trimming removed 1 base from V and 6 bases from J, with 10 bases in between. CDR1 SGHNT and CDR2 YENEEA come from the germline V gene. The CDR3 DNA reads as TGTGCCAGCAGCTTAGTGGAAAGCGGCGAGCAGTACTTC. Amino acid sequence: CASSLVESGEQYF.

This chain joins TRBV28 and TRBJ1-2; TRBD1 matches 7 bases. J was trimmed by 3 bases and V by 3 bases; bases with no gene match: 16. The germline CDR1 and CDR2 sequences are MDHEN and SYDVKM. This CDR3 contains 18 residues. Here the CDR3 reads CASSLEVLLTGADYGYTF. In nucleotides, the CDR3 is TGTGCCAGCAGTTTGGAGGTTCTCTTAACAGGGGCGGACTATGGCTACACCTTC.

The chain uses TRBV5-1 and TRBJ1-1; weak D call: TRBD1 (6 bases). The V end was cut by 4 bases, the J end by 3 bases, with 13 bases between. Germline V gene lookup returns CDR1 SGHRS and CDR2 YFSETQ. This CDR3 has 14 amino acids. In nucleotides, the CDR3 is TGCGCCAGCAGCCCCCGTGCAGGGGACACTGAAGCTTTCTTT. It encodes CASSPRAGDTEAFF.